Listed here are 2 T cell receptor beta chains from one sample, sequenced in a study of blood T cell repertoires in COVID-19. The data were produced by immunoSEQ multiplex PCR, yet TCRdb's version contains in-frame clones alone and is incomplete. The table shows tens of thousands of clones, with 85% to 90% occurring only once. Sequencing input: peripheral blood. Every receptor here comes from a woman older than 75 with active or convalescent COVID-19.

In its sample, this clone was seen once. J is TRBJ1-5 and V is TRBV2; no clear D gene. Per the germline V gene, CDR1 is SNHLY and CDR2 is FYNNEI. V lost 3 bases and J lost 11, with 20 bases in between. The CDR3 covers 15 residues. CDR3 residues: CASSDRTTNHQSQHF. The CDR3 region has the DNA TGTGCCAGCAGTGACAGGACTACCAACCATCAATCCCAGCATTTT.

The chain carries TRBV19 and TRBJ1-2; D is uncertain. This CDR3 region has 12 residues. V was pared by 3 bases and J by 2 bases, with 4 bases between. The germline CDR1 and CDR2 sequences are LNHDA and SQIVND (reference sequence). The CDR3 spells CASSIMNYGYTF. In nucleotides, the CDR3 is TGTGCCAGTAGTATCATGAACTATGGCTACACCTTC.